This paragraph reports one T cell receptor (beta chain). Its antigen is as yet unknown. These data belong to a study of graft-versus-host responses after intestinal transplantation. Findings and limits, study-wide: Early post-transplant HvG declines showed an association with peak circulating GvH clone levels.

The CDR3 runs to 15 residues. Germline V gene lookup returns CDR1 MNHEY and CDR2 SVGAGI. V was shortened by 11 bases and J by 3 bases, with 19 bases between the two germline ends. Profiled with immunoSEQ multiplex PCR; TCRdb holds only in-frame clones, not every one. Counted here are approximately 82,000 clones, approximately 92% occurring once; the ten biggest clones make up around 1.1%. This chain links TRBV6-5 with TRBJ2-2; tentative D call: TRBD1 (6 bases). The receptor's source is a human donor who was the organ donor for an intestinal transplant. This specimen was unstimulated CD8+ T cells sorted from spleen or lymph node cells, taken before transplant. The CDR3 nucleotides are TGTGCCGCCAGCTCCTGGACAGACTACACCGGGGAGCTGTTTTTT. Encoded protein: CAASSWTDYTGELFF.